A selection of T cell receptor beta chains follows, all from one sample in a study of graft-versus-host responses after intestinal transplantation. Data came from immunoSEQ multiplex PCR; TCRdb stores just in-frame clones and leaves some out. Among approximately 88,000 clones, around 93% were seen once, and the ten largest hold over 0.15%. These receptors' targets are unknown. The input for sequencing was unstimulated CD4+ T cells sorted from spleen or lymph node cells, taken before transplant. The receptors stem from a human donor who was the organ donor for an intestinal transplant. CDR3s include the opening cysteine and the closing phenylalanine or tryptophan. The D gene is left open where the match is weak. Only part of the rows carry a size: once, few, many, or a class if the clone is expanded.

clone_size j_call cdr3_length v_call d_call cdr3_aa cdr3_nt
NA TRBJ1-3 15 TRBV2 NA CASSVPPHSGNTIYF TGTGCCAGCAGTGTACCTCCGCACTCTGGAAACACCATATATTTT
once TRBJ1-1 15 TRBV7-2 TRBD1 CASSPIGQANTEAFF TGTGCCAGCAGTCCGATCGGACAGGCGAACACTGAAGCTTTCTTT
NA TRBJ2-3 13 TRBV11-3 NA CASSLGELDTQYF TGTGCCAGCAGTCTTGGGGAGCTTGATACGCAGTATTTT
NA TRBJ1-4 16 TRBV10-3 NA CAISESPRGNDQKLFF TGTGCCATCAGTGAGTCGCCCCGGGGCAACGATCAAAAACTGTTTTTT
NA TRBJ1-4 15 TRBV18 TRBD1 CASSPSTQGGEKLFF TGTGCCAGCTCACCATCTACACAGGGGGGCGAAAAACTGTTTTTT
NA TRBJ1-1 17 TRBV2 TRBD1 CASSEFGRTGKYTEAFF TGTGCCAGCAGTGAATTCGGAAGGACAGGGAAGTACACTGAAGCTTTCTTT
NA TRBJ2-1 17 TRBV10-3 TRBD1 CAISESTGTGLDNEQFF TGTGCCATCAGTGAGTCGACCGGGACAGGGCTTGACAATGAGCAGTTCTTC
NA TRBJ2-7 15 TRBV7-8 NA CASSPQGVLTYEQYF TGTGCCAGCAGCCCCCAGGGAGTACTTACCTACGAGCAGTACTTC
NA TRBJ2-2 16 TRBV5-6 TRBD1 CASSWRQGLDTGELFF TGTGCCAGCAGCTGGCGACAGGGGTTAGACACCGGGGAGCTGTTTTTT
NA TRBJ2-7 16 TRBV28 TRBD1 CASSSAPAGGYYEQYF TGTGCCAGCAGTTCCGCCCCGGCAGGGGGCTACTACGAGCAGTACTTC
NA TRBJ1-3 17 TRBV9 TRBD1 CASSITNGQGDGNTIYF TGTGCCAGCAGCATAACCAACGGACAGGGCGATGGAAACACCATATATTTT
NA TRBJ2-3 18 TRBV7-3 NA CASSLFAPGQMRSDTQYF TGTGCCAGCAGCTTATTTGCTCCCGGACAGATGCGATCGGATACGCAGTATTTT
NA TRBJ2-1 14 TRBV28 TRBD2 CASRLAGGHSEQFF TGTGCCAGCAGACTAGCGGGGGGGCATAGTGAGCAGTTCTTC
NA TRBJ2-3 16 TRBV10-3 TRBD1 CAISTGDRAATDTQYF TGTGCCATCAGCACAGGGGACAGGGCGGCGACAGATACGCAGTATTTT
NA TRBJ1-6 13 TRBV11-2 NA CASSYGEQSPLHF TGTGCCAGCAGCTACGGGGAACAATCACCCCTCCACTTT
NA TRBJ1-6 14 TRBV10-3 TRBD1 CAIRGTEHNSPLHF TGTGCCATCAGAGGGACAGAACATAATTCACCCCTCCACTTT
NA TRBJ2-3 17 TRBV10-2 NA CASKRQVFLASTDTQYF TGCGCCAGCAAGCGTCAGGTCTTCCTAGCTAGCACAGATACGCAGTATTTT
few TRBJ1-4 13 TRBV2 TRBD1 CASQRTGNEKLFF TGTGCCAGCCAGCGGACAGGAAATGAAAAACTGTTTTTT
few TRBJ2-3 15 TRBV4-3 NA CASSQAGYSTDTQYF TGCGCCAGCAGCCAAGCGGGTTATAGCACAGATACGCAGTATTTT
NA TRBJ1-6 14 TRBV6-5 NA CASSPGAGNSPLHF TGTGCCAGCAGTCCAGGAGCTGGGAATTCACCCCTCCACTTT
NA TRBJ2-3 16 TRBV6-5 TRBD1 CASSSLGRGLADTQYF TGTGCCAGCAGTTCCTTGGGCAGGGGGCTTGCAGATACGCAGTATTTT
NA TRBJ1-3 15 TRBV18 NA CASSPPGGSGNTIYF TGTGCCAGCTCACCACCGGGGGGCTCTGGAAACACCATATATTTT
NA TRBJ2-5 16 TRBV9 NA CASSVEVWGNQETQYF TGTGCCAGCAGCGTAGAGGTTTGGGGTAACCAAGAGACCCAGTACTTC
NA TRBJ1-5 15 TRBV19 NA CASSIRTQAGQPQHF TGTGCCAGTAGTATTCGAACGCAGGCGGGTCAGCCCCAGCATTTT
NA TRBJ1-6 15 TRBV6-5 NA CASSRKGDYNSPLHF TGTGCCAGCAGTAGAAAGGGCGATTATAATTCACCCCTCCACTTT
once TRBJ2-5 15 TRBV9 NA CASSPGTNFRETQYF TGTGCCAGCAGCCCGGGGACCAATTTCCGGGAGACCCAGTACTTC
NA TRBJ2-3 13 TRBV10-3 NA CAISEGGTDTQYF TGTGCCATCAGTGAAGGGGGCACAGATACGCAGTATTTT
NA TRBJ2-1 15 TRBV7-8 NA CASSLLAASYNEQFF TGTGCCAGCAGCTTACTCGCCGCCTCCTACAATGAGCAGTTCTTC
NA TRBJ2-7 15 TRBV6-1 NA CASSVQGVGSYEQYF TGTGCCAGCAGTGTACAGGGTGTTGGGTCTTACGAGCAGTACTTC
NA TRBJ2-1 13 TRBV2 NA CASKEGAYNEQFF TGTGCCAGCAAGGAAGGGGCCTACAATGAGCAGTTCTTC
NA TRBJ1-1 14 TRBV6-5 NA CASSNEASRIEAFF TGTGCCAGCAGTAACGAGGCCAGCCGTATTGAAGCTTTCTTT
once TRBJ1-4 13 TRBV6-6 NA CASSRTYYEKLFF TGTGCCAGCAGTCGGACCTACTATGAAAAACTGTTTTTT
NA TRBJ2-7 12 TRBV11-3 NA CASSLVQSEQYF TGTGCCAGCAGCTTGGTCCAGTCCGAGCAGTACTTC
NA TRBJ2-7 11 TRBV20-1 NA CSASWAYEQYF TGCAGTGCTAGTTGGGCCTACGAGCAGTACTTC
NA TRBJ2-5 13 TRBV10-1 NA CASSVGRGETQYF TGCGCCAGCAGTGTTGGCAGGGGAGAGACCCAGTACTTC
NA TRBJ2-1 18 TRBV15 NA CATSRDSGLPSSYNEQFF TGTGCCACCAGCAGAGATAGTGGGCTTCCGAGCTCCTACAATGAGCAGTTCTTC
NA TRBJ1-2 12 TRBV6-1 NA CASSDVTRGYTF TGTGCCAGCAGTGACGTCACACGTGGCTACACCTTC